This TCR beta chain appears in the sequencing data of a study of T cells in Graves' hyperthyroidism and ophthalmopathy. Study-wide context: Initial diagnosis, before any treatment, was when peripheral blood was collected.

In its sample, this clonotype was seen a few times. Antigen specificity is unknown. Researchers took RNA transcripts and amplified the TCR beta CDR3 regions from them. Primed by the HTBI set, a first-round RT-PCR was run on the TCR CDR3. TCRdb reprocessed the multiplex PCR reads via MiXCR and lists one record per CDR3 protein. There are 640,000 or so distinct CDR3 sequences in the sample; over 12% occur only once, and around 7% lies in the top ten. Inclusion characteristics of ophthalmopathy patients comprised a Clinical Activity Score of at least 3, a NOSPECS grade of at least 4, and duration under 3 months. CDR3 length: 18 residues. J was trimmed by 3 bases and V by 1 base; bases with no gene match: 12. Looked up from germline, CDR1 is MGHRA and CDR2 is YSYEKL. Broader study findings: Before onset, by a median of 6.5 months, the model predicted ophthalmopathy. The majority of expanded thyroid clonotypes above 0.001 also appeared in blood.

The chain is built from TRBV4-1 and TRBJ2-3; 8 bases are a match to TRBD2. The sample consisted of blood. This clonotype was obtained from a young woman with Graves' ophthalmopathy. This CDR3 reads CASSQVAREGLWTDTQYF. CDR3 in DNA: TGCGCCAGCAGCCAAGTGGCCCGGGAGGGCCTATGGACAGATACGCAGTATTTT.